This T cell receptor (beta chain) is drawn from a study of T cells after yellow fever vaccination. CDR1 and CDR2 (germline): LNHDA, SQIVND (reference sequence). Trimming took 2 bases from V and 0 from J; bases not matched to a gene: 7. The CDR3 totals 16 residues. MiXCR was run by TCRdb on the 5' RACE reads, yielding one entry per CDR3 protein. The table shows about 500,000 distinct CDR3 sequences, with roughly a sixth occurring only once. Findings and caveats of the study: Though it reached lower strength, the secondary response hit its peak faster, day 5 versus 15.

This clonotype was seen a handful of times. As yet, its antigen is unknown. The rearrangement uses TRBV19 and TRBJ2-7; 7 positions agree with TRBD1. The receptor's source is a man between 18 and 35 years old who received the YFV17D yellow fever vaccine. Sequences were derived from PBMCs, sampled about 5 days after the first yellow fever vaccination. CDR3 coding DNA: TGTGCCAGTAGTATATCCCCGGACAGGAGCTCCTACGAGCAGTACTTC. Its translation is CASSISPDRSSYEQYF.